This T cell receptor (beta chain) was observed in a study of blood T cell repertoires in COVID-19. The CDR3 sequence is 15 residues long. Per the germline V gene, CDR1 is SEHNR and CDR2 is FQNEAQ (reference sequence). V lost 5 bases and J 5 bases, leaving 13 bases between the germline ends. Profiling relied on immunoSEQ multiplex PCR, and the TCRdb table lists in-frame clones only, not all of them. The sample lists approximately 46,000 clones; more than 70% were seen once. Sequencing used peripheral blood. The rearrangement links TRBV7-9 to TRBJ1-6; weak D call: TRBD1 (6 bases). The receptor was derived from a human donor in a cohort sampled during active COVID-19. CDR3 protein: CASSAQGLDNSPLHF. CDR3 sequence (DNA): TGTGCCAGCAGCGCGCAGGGGTTGGATAATTCACCCCTCCACTTT.